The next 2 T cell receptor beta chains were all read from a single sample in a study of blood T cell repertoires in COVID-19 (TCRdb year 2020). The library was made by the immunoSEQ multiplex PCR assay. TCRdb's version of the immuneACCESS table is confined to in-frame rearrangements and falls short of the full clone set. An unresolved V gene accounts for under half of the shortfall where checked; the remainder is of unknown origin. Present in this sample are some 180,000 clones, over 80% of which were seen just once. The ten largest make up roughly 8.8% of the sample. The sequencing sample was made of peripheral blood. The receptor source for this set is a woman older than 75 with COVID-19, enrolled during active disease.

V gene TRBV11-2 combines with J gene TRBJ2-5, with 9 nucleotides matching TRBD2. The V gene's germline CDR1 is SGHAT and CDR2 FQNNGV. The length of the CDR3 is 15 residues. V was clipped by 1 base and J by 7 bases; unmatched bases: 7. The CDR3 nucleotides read TGTGCCAGCAGCTTAGCTAGCGGGGCCATGGTGACCCAGTACTTC. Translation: CASSLASGAMVTQYF.

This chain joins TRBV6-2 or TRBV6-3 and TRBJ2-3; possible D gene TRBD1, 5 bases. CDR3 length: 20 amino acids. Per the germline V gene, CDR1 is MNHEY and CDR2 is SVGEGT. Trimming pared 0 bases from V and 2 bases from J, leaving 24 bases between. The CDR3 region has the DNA TGTGCCAGCAGTTACTCGATGTTCCGGACCAAACAGGATAACACAGATACGCAGTATTTT. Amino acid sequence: CASSYSMFRTKQDNTDTQYF.